Described below is a single T cell receptor (beta chain) sequence and its context. This sample is drawn from a study of PD-L1 blockade in urothelial cancer. Clones were read by immunoSEQ multiplex PCR, and TCRdb kept only the in-frame ones, dropping some. The sample has more than 15,000 clones; roughly nine tenths are singletons. The CDR3 runs 14 residues. Germline V gene data show CDR1 as ENHRY and CDR2 as SYGVKD. Trimming removed 4 bases from V and 3 bases from J; junction bases left unmatched: 4. This chain connects TRBV10-3 to TRBJ2-3; 7 bases fit TRBD1. The clonotype comes from a man aged 45-65 years with urothelial cancer. Sequenced here: PBMCs, sampled around atezolizumab (anti-PD-L1) treatment. CDR3 coding DNA: TGTGCCATCAGTGGACAGGGTAATACAGATACGCAGTATTTT. As protein: CAISGQGNTDTQYF.